These T cell receptor beta chains were read from a single sample in a study of T cells after yellow fever vaccination. TCRdb fed the 5' RACE reads into MiXCR, producing one record per CDR3 protein. The sample consists of 350,000 to 450,000 distinct CDR3 sequences, roughly a sixth of them appearing once. The sample consisted of PBMCs, taken before the yellow fever booster vaccination. Every receptor here comes from a man between 18 and 29 years old who received the YFV17D yellow fever vaccine. CDR3s include the opening cysteine and the closing phenylalanine or tryptophan. D genes are given only for firm matches. For some rows the clone size is stated as once, few or many, or as a class when expanded; others skip it.

D: TRBD1; size: few; J: TRBJ1-6; V: TRBV30; CDR3: CAWSVPDREGSPLHF; DNA: TGTGCCTGGAGTGTACCGGACAGGGAAGGTTCACCCCTCCACTTT
D: .; size: .; J: TRBJ2-3; V: TRBV12-3/TRBV12-4; CDR3: CATVGAGDTQYF; DNA: TGTGCGACCGTAGGGGCAGGAGATACGCAGTATTTT
D: TRBD1; size: few; J: TRBJ1-1; V: TRBV10-3; CDR3: CAIKTGGDTEAFF; DNA: TGTGCCATTAAGACAGGGGGGGACACTGAAGCTTTCTTT
D: .; size: few; J: TRBJ2-5; V: TRBV5-1; CDR3: CASSSGGTVPGTQYF; DNA: TGCGCCAGCAGCTCTGGAGGGACCGTTCCCGGGACCCAGTACTTC
D: .; size: few; J: TRBJ1-6; V: TRBV5-1; CDR3: CASSPGGENSPLHF; DNA: TGCGCCAGCAGCCCTGGGGGGGAAAATTCACCCCTCCACTTT
D: .; size: few; J: TRBJ2-5; V: TRBV5-1; CDR3: CASSTGRQGTQYF; DNA: TGCGCCAGCAGCACGGGACGTCAGGGGACCCAGTACTTC
D: .; size: few; J: TRBJ2-3; V: TRBV7-9; CDR3: CASGPRLGGTDTQYF; DNA: TGTGCCAGCGGCCCCCGGTTGGGGGGCACAGATACGCAGTATTTT
D: .; size: few; J: TRBJ2-4; V: TRBV20-1; CDR3: CSAISGGAKNIQYF; DNA: TGCAGTGCAATTTCCGGGGGCGCCAAAAACATTCAGTACTTC
D: TRBD1; size: few; J: TRBJ1-2; V: TRBV9; CDR3: CASSVRGQGWGNYGYTF; DNA: TGTGCCAGCAGCGTAAGGGGACAGGGTTGGGGGAACTATGGCTACACCTTC
D: .; size: .; J: TRBJ2-1; V: TRBV6-5; CDR3: CASSPYTGYNEQFF; DNA: TGTGCCAGCAGCCCGTACACTGGCTACAATGAGCAGTTCTTC
D: .; size: .; J: TRBJ2-5; V: TRBV6-2/TRBV6-3; CDR3: CASSYTGGRTETQYF; DNA: TGTGCCAGCAGTTATACCGGTGGGAGAACAGAGACCCAGTACTTC
D: .; size: .; J: TRBJ1-6; V: TRBV4-3; CDR3: CASSGQGPHRPLHF; DNA: TGCGCCAGCAGCGGCCAGGGACCTCATCGGCCCCTCCACTTT
D: .; size: .; J: TRBJ2-5; V: TRBV27; CDR3: CASSSINRDKETQYF; DNA: TGTGCCAGCAGTTCGATTAACAGGGATAAAGAGACCCAGTACTTC
D: TRBD1; size: .; J: TRBJ1-1; V: TRBV29-1; CDR3: CSVVRTGGLNTEAFF; DNA: TGCAGCGTCGTACGGACAGGGGGCTTGAACACTGAAGCTTTCTTT
D: TRBD2; size: few; J: TRBJ2-1; V: TRBV18; CDR3: CASSPLGAGGANEQFF; DNA: TGTGCCAGCTCACCTTTAGGAGCGGGGGGGGCCAATGAGCAGTTCTTC
D: .; size: .; J: TRBJ1-6; V: TRBV12-3/TRBV12-4; CDR3: CASSPQIAHSPLHF; DNA: TGTGCCAGCAGTCCCCAGATCGCCCATTCACCCCTCCACTTT
D: .; size: .; J: TRBJ2-3; V: TRBV2; CDR3: CASIEGSSTDTQYF; DNA: TGTGCCAGCATAGAGGGATCTAGCACAGATACGCAGTATTTT
D: .; size: few; J: TRBJ2-2; V: TRBV12-3/TRBV12-4; CDR3: CASSLWATGELFF; DNA: TGTGCCAGCAGTTTATGGGCCACCGGGGAGCTGTTTTTT
D: .; size: few; J: TRBJ2-3; V: TRBV7-2; CDR3: CASSLGLALLTDTQYF; DNA: TGTGCCAGCAGCTTAGGCTTGGCGCTACTGACAGATACGCAGTATTTT
D: .; size: few; J: TRBJ2-3; V: TRBV13; CDR3: CASSLGGVADTQYF; DNA: TGTGCCAGCAGCTTAGGGGGGGTAGCAGATACGCAGTATTTT
D: .; size: .; J: TRBJ2-5; V: TRBV10-3; CDR3: CAIRGSSQESVSYF; DNA: TGTGCCATCAGGGGATCGTCCCAAGAGTCCGTCTCGTACTTC
D: .; size: .; J: TRBJ2-5; V: TRBV29-1; CDR3: CSVEGGNQETQYF; DNA: TGCAGCGTGGAGGGGGGCAATCAAGAGACCCAGTACTTC
D: .; size: few; J: TRBJ1-2; V: TRBV11-2; CDR3: CASSRSTAEANYGYTF; DNA: TGTGCCAGCAGTCGGAGTACGGCAGAAGCTAACTATGGCTACACCTTC
D: .; size: few; J: TRBJ1-1; V: TRBV20-1; CDR3: CSARSPTANTEAFF; DNA: TGCAGTGCTAGGAGTCCCACAGCGAACACTGAAGCTTTCTTT
D: .; size: .; J: TRBJ2-1; V: TRBV5-1; CDR3: CASSFGPSNNEQFF; DNA: TGCGCCAGCAGCTTCGGACCGAGTAACAATGAGCAGTTCTTC
D: .; size: .; J: TRBJ2-2; V: TRBV11-2; CDR3: CASLEGLLNTGELFF; DNA: TGTGCCAGCCTAGAGGGACTCCTTAACACCGGGGAGCTGTTTTTT
D: .; size: few; J: TRBJ1-5; V: TRBV6-5; CDR3: CASRLAQGSNQPQHF; DNA: TGTGCCAGCAGATTGGCCCAAGGGAGCAATCAGCCCCAGCATTTT
D: .; size: few; J: TRBJ2-7; V: TRBV3-1; CDR3: CASSHTSYEQYF; DNA: TGTGCCAGCAGCCACACTTCCTACGAGCAGTACTTC
D: TRBD2; size: few; J: TRBJ2-3; V: TRBV6-2/TRBV6-3; CDR3: CASSISGGATDTQYF; DNA: TGTGCCAGCAGCATCAGCGGGGGGGCAACAGATACGCAGTATTTT
D: .; size: many; J: TRBJ2-1; V: TRBV4-1; CDR3: CASSHPLIRDNEQFF; DNA: TGCGCCAGCAGCCACCCCTTAATCAGGGACAATGAGCAGTTCTTC